The rows below give T cell receptor beta chains drawn from one sample of a study of regulatory T cells in long-lasting Graves disease. TCRdb fed the multiplex PCR reads into MiXCR, producing one record per CDR3 protein. The sample yields roughly 300,000 distinct CDR3 sequences, around 19% seen once. The specimen comprised peripheral blood mononuclear cells (PBMCs), sampled when the disease was refractory, from a patient treated with antithyroid drugs. The receptors originated from a female donor with Graves disease. Each CDR3 is given with its conserved first and last residue. D genes are given only for firm matches. Only some rows state a clone size, as once, few, many or a class for expanded clones.

CDR3: CAITKWVNTEAFF
DNA: TGTGCCATCACGAAGTGGGTGAACACTGAAGCTTTCTTT
V: TRBV10-3
J: TRBJ1-1
size: NA
D: NA

CDR3: CASRRRQENTEAFF
DNA: TGTGCCAGTAGGCGTAGGCAGGAGAACACTGAAGCTTTCTTT
V: TRBV19
J: TRBJ1-1
size: many
D: NA

CDR3: CASSFKEPYSPQGTNEQYF
DNA: TGTGCCAGCAGTTTTAAGGAGCCCTACAGCCCTCAAGGCACAAACGAGCAGTACTTC
V: TRBV12-3/TRBV12-4
J: TRBJ2-7
size: many
D: NA

CDR3: CSASWTASTDTQYF
DNA: TGCAGTGCTAGTTGGACGGCTAGCACAGATACGCAGTATTTT
V: TRBV20-1
J: TRBJ2-3
size: few
D: NA

CDR3: CASSLALLAGETQYF
DNA: TGTGCCAGCAGCTTGGCCTTACTAGCGGGAGAGACCCAGTACTTC
V: TRBV5-6
J: TRBJ2-5
size: few
D: TRBD2

CDR3: CASSPRKAGERFGELFF
DNA: TGTGCCAGCAGCCCAAGAAAAGCGGGAGAGCGTTTCGGGGAGCTGTTTTTT
V: TRBV7-9
J: TRBJ2-2
size: few
D: TRBD2

CDR3: CASSPGRGAFTEAFF
DNA: TGTGCCAGTAGTCCCGGTAGAGGGGCATTCACTGAAGCTTTCTTT
V: TRBV19
J: TRBJ1-1
size: NA
D: NA

CDR3: CSVDRQGTYDGYTF
DNA: TGCAGCGTTGATAGACAGGGGACATATGACGGCTACACCTTC
V: TRBV29-1
J: TRBJ1-2
size: few
D: TRBD1

CDR3: CASSRPPGASTDTQYF
DNA: TGTGCCAGCAGTCGCCCCCCGGGGGCTAGCACAGATACGCAGTATTTT
V: TRBV2
J: TRBJ2-3
size: once
D: NA

CDR3: CASRAAGSETDTQYF
DNA: TGTGCCAGCCGTGCGGCGGGCTCTGAGACAGATACGCAGTATTTT
V: TRBV27
J: TRBJ2-3
size: NA
D: NA

CDR3: CASTSPRGLFIETQYF
DNA: TGTGCCAGCACCTCTCCCAGGGGGTTGTTCATTGAGACCCAGTACTTC
V: TRBV19
J: TRBJ2-5
size: few
D: TRBD1

CDR3: CASSFPRTENPYEQYF
DNA: TGTGCCAGCAGTTTCCCCCGGACAGAAAACCCCTACGAGCAGTACTTC
V: TRBV28
J: TRBJ2-7
size: NA
D: NA

CDR3: CASSTAWLGQETQYF
DNA: TGTGCCAGCAGCACGGCTTGGCTGGGCCAAGAGACCCAGTACTTC
V: TRBV25-1
J: TRBJ2-5
size: many
D: NA

CDR3: CASSLGGQGGKSYEQYF
DNA: TGCGCCAGCAGCTTGGGGGGACAGGGAGGGAAGTCCTACGAGCAGTACTTC
V: TRBV5-1
J: TRBJ2-7
size: NA
D: TRBD1

CDR3: CASSLGEWTSGSYEQYF
DNA: TGTGCCAGCAGCTTAGGTGAATGGACTAGCGGGAGTTACGAGCAGTACTTC
V: TRBV7-9
J: TRBJ2-7
size: few
D: TRBD2

CDR3: CASMRQWWEGETQYF
DNA: TGTGCCAGCATGAGGCAATGGTGGGAGGGAGAGACCCAGTACTTC
V: TRBV27
J: TRBJ2-5
size: many
D: TRBD2

CDR3: CSVVTGRFYEQYF
DNA: TGCAGCGTCGTGACCGGACGGTTCTACGAGCAGTACTTC
V: TRBV29-1
J: TRBJ2-7
size: many
D: NA

CDR3: CASSPYRGWDEQYF
DNA: TGTGCCAGCAGTCCTTACAGGGGGTGGGACGAGCAGTACTTC
V: TRBV6-1
J: TRBJ2-7
size: many
D: TRBD1

CDR3: CSVRAAGDQPQHF
DNA: TGCAGCGTAAGAGCGGCGGGGGATCAGCCCCAGCATTTT
V: TRBV29-1
J: TRBJ1-5
size: many
D: NA

CDR3: CAISGAGSSYEQYF
DNA: TGTGCCATCAGTGGAGCGGGTAGCTCCTACGAGCAGTACTTC
V: TRBV10-3
J: TRBJ2-7
size: many
D: NA

CDR3: CASSLGQAFNQPQHF
DNA: TGTGCCAGCAGCTTAGGGCAGGCCTTCAATCAGCCCCAGCATTTT
V: TRBV11-2
J: TRBJ1-5
size: many
D: NA

CDR3: CASSIATANQPQHF
DNA: TGTGCCAGTAGTATAGCTACGGCAAATCAGCCCCAGCATTTT
V: TRBV19
J: TRBJ1-5
size: many
D: NA

CDR3: CSARTGTGYEQYF
DNA: TGCAGTGCTCGGACCGGGACAGGCTACGAGCAGTACTTC
V: TRBV20-1
J: TRBJ2-7
size: many
D: TRBD1

CDR3: CASSYGFVGQDLATIYF
DNA: TGTGCCAGCAGTTACGGCTTCGTGGGACAGGACTTGGCGACCATATATTTT
V: TRBV6-5
J: TRBJ1-3
size: many
D: TRBD1

CDR3: CASSVAGAETQYF
DNA: TGTGCCAGCAGTGTAGCGGGAGCAGAGACCCAGTACTTC
V: TRBV6-1
J: TRBJ2-5
size: many
D: TRBD2

CDR3: CASSLTGKGTQYF
DNA: TGTGCCAGCAGTTTGACCGGGAAAGGGACCCAGTACTTC
V: TRBV28
J: TRBJ2-5
size: NA
D: NA

CDR3: CASCLAGGEETQYF
DNA: TGCGCCAGCTGCCTAGCGGGGGGTGAGGAGACCCAGTACTTC
V: TRBV5-1
J: TRBJ2-5
size: few
D: TRBD2

CDR3: CATSELKQPGELFF
DNA: TGTGCCACCAGTGAACTCAAGCAACCCGGGGAGCTGTTTTTT
V: TRBV24-1
J: TRBJ2-2
size: few
D: NA

CDR3: CSAPNLGQGGDGYTF
DNA: TGCAGTGCTCCGAACTTGGGACAGGGAGGTGATGGCTACACCTTC
V: TRBV20-1
J: TRBJ1-2
size: many
D: TRBD1

CDR3: CASSEMSRYEQYF
DNA: TGTGCCAGCAGTGAAATGAGCCGCTACGAGCAGTACTTC
V: TRBV2
J: TRBJ2-7
size: many
D: NA

CDR3: CASSPPRRSEENEQFF
DNA: TGTGCCAGCTCCCCCCCCAGGCGTTCAGAAGAAAATGAGCAGTTCTTC
V: TRBV18
J: TRBJ2-1
size: few
D: NA

CDR3: CASSTQGPPGEQYF
DNA: TGCGCCAGCAGCACGCAGGGACCCCCGGGCGAGCAGTACTTC
V: TRBV5-1
J: TRBJ2-7
size: few
D: NA

CDR3: CASSGWIQPQHF
DNA: TGTGCCAGCAGCGGGTGGATCCAGCCCCAGCATTTT
V: TRBV28
J: TRBJ1-5
size: many
D: NA

CDR3: CASSLGGGFEETQYF
DNA: TGTGCCAGCAGCTTAGGCGGGGGCTTTGAAGAGACCCAGTACTTC
V: TRBV7-3
J: TRBJ2-5
size: once
D: NA

CDR3: CASSSGQNSNQPQHF
DNA: TGTGCCAGCAGCTCGGGACAGAATAGCAATCAGCCCCAGCATTTT
V: TRBV7-2
J: TRBJ1-5
size: NA
D: TRBD1